This TCR delta chain is drawn from a study of γδ T cells in repeated Plasmodium falciparum infection. Both TRG and TRD chains were sequenced from each sorted sample. TCRdb reanalysed the multiplex PCR reads via CATT. Of 45,000 to 70,000 delta-chain clones detected, over 1.5% appear once; the ten largest clones hold 14% to 15%. Germline assignment: CDR1 GEAIGNYY and CDR2 EKD. The CDR3 is 21 residues long. Trimming at V came to 3 bases and at J to 0 bases, leaving 13 bases not matched to a gene. Bulk repertoires came from Vgamma9/Vdelta2+ or Vdelta2-negative gammadelta T cells flow-sorted from PBMC. Turning to this clone: The amino acid sequence in TCRdb belongs to a much larger clone and departs from this DNA's translation at residue 5, likely a sequencing read error; the sequence shown is translated from the DNA.

The sequenced sample was gamma-delta T cells from blood. The receptor comes from a pool of human donors (malaria-infected and uninfected, not separated). The chain is built from TRDV2 and TRDJ3, with TRDD3 identical over 10 bases. Germline matching of the DNA provided the J gene here, since TCRdb leaves it blank. The chain's CDR3 is CACDPSCTGGLVSWDTRQMFF. The CDR3 region has the DNA TGTGCCTGTGACCCGTCCTGTACTGGGGGATTGGTCTCCTGGGACACCCGACAGATGTTTTTC.